The 28 T cell receptor beta chains below were found in one sample sequenced in a study of blood T cell repertoires in COVID-19. This table comes from immunoSEQ multiplex PCR, and its TCRdb copy is limited to in-frame clones, with some not included. The data contain 180,000 or so clones, roughly three quarters of them singletons. Sequencing input: peripheral blood. Receptors were obtained from a woman older than 75 with COVID-19, enrolled during active disease.

The V gene is TRBV6-5, the J gene TRBJ1-3; TRBD1 aligns across 7 bases. The CDR3 length is 16 residues. Per germline, CDR1 MNHEY and CDR2 SVGAGI. The ends lost 2 bases at V and 2 bases at J; junction bases unmatched: 6. In nucleotides, the CDR3 is TGTGCCAGCAGTTACGGAGACAGGGTCCCTGGAAACACCATATATTTT. Translated: CASSYGDRVPGNTIYF.

This clone is medium-sized in the sample. The V and J genes are TRBV12-3 or TRBV12-4 and TRBJ2-2; D is unresolved. The CDR3 has 13 amino acids. Trimming left V 7 bases short and J 0 bases short, with 6 bases between. The DNA of the CDR3 is TGTGCCAGCACCAACACGAACACCGGGGAGCTGTTTTTT. It specifies CASTNTNTGELFF.

The chain couples TRBV5-1 to TRBJ2-2; tentatively, D is TRBD1 (5 bases). Germline loops: CDR1 SGHRS, CDR2 YFSETQ. Trimming took off 2 bases at V and 8 bases at J, with 7 bases between the two ends. The CDR3 contains 12 residues. The CDR3 DNA sequence: TGCGCCAGCAGCTTTCAGGGAGGGGAGCTGTTTTTT. Its translation: CASSFQGGELFF. The full variable domain, its missing parts supplied by reference TRBV5-1 and TRBJ2-2, is KAGVTQTPRYLIKTRGQQVTLSCSPISGHRSVSWYQQTPGQGLQFLFEYFSETQRNKGNFPGRFSGRQFSNSRSEMNVSTLELGDSALYLCASSFQGGELFFGEGSRLTVL.

CDR3 DNA sequence: TGTGCCAGCAGATCGGAGTTGGGAGACTACGAGCAGTACTTC. Translated: CASRSELGDYEQYF. The rearrangement joins TRBV2 to TRBJ2-7; tentatively, D is TRBD2 (5 bases). V shed 6 bases and J shed 3 bases, with 15 bases lying between them. Germline CDR1 SNHLY, CDR2 FYNNEI. The CDR3 contains 14 residues.

The chain links TRBV27 to TRBJ2-2, with D perhaps TRBD2 (6 bases). Germline lookup yields CDR1 MNHEY and CDR2 SMNVEV (reference sequence). The CDR3 is 15 residues long. V lost 6 bases and J 4 bases, leaving 15 bases between the germline ends. CDR3 region: CASSNLAAPTGELFF. In DNA form, the CDR3 reads TGTGCCAGCAGCAATTTAGCGGCACCCACCGGGGAGCTGTTTTTT.

The CDR3 DNA is TGTGCCAGCAATGCGGAGGGAGCGAGCACAGATACGCAGTATTTT. This sequence encodes CASNAEGASTDTQYF. The rearrangement links TRBV11-1 to TRBJ2-3; a possible D gene is TRBD2 (6 bases). CDR1 SGHAT and CDR2 FQDESV come from the germline V gene (reference sequence). CDR3 size: 15 residues. V gave up 7 bases and J gave up 0 bases, with 14 bases separating them. The full variable domain, rest sourced from reference TRBV11-1 and TRBJ2-3, is EAEVAQSPRYKITEKSQAVAFWCDPISGHATLYWYRQILGQGPELLVQFQDESVVDDSQLPKDRFSAERLKGVDSTLKIQPAELGDSAMYLCASNAEGASTDTQYFGPGTRLTVL.

This clone was seen more than once but under ten times. The chain joins TRBV5-6 to TRBJ2-5; TRBD2 aligns across 7 bases. CDR1 is SGHDT, CDR2 YYEEEE, per germline. The CDR3 consists of 16 residues. J gave up 1 base and V 2 bases, and 8 bases lay outside the gene matches. CDR3 region: CASSLRLAFFQETQYF. As DNA, the CDR3 is TGTGCCAGCAGCTTAAGACTAGCTTTCTTCCAAGAGACCCAGTACTTC.

J is TRBJ2-1 and V is TRBV5-1; 10 nucleotides agree with TRBD2. There are 15 residues in the CDR3. J gave up 6 bases and V 2 bases, and 5 bases lay outside the gene matches. Germline loops: CDR1 SGHRS, CDR2 YFSETQ. CDR3 nucleotides: TGCGCCAGCAGCTTAGCCGGGACTAGCGTCAATGAGCAGTTCTTC. This translates into CASSLAGTSVNEQFF.

This clone was counted only a few times. This rearrangement joins TRBV3-1 (or the pseudogene TRBV3-2) to TRBJ2-3; TRBD2 aligns across 9 bases. CDR3 length equals 18 residues. Germline V gene sequence: CDR1 LGHDT, CDR2 YNNKEL (reference sequence). Trimming at V came to 4 bases and at J to 0 bases, leaving 11 bases not matched to a gene. This CDR3 is CASSPGPSGASSTDTQYF. The CDR3 coding sequence is TGTGCCAGCAGCCCCGGACCTAGCGGGGCCTCCAGCACAGATACGCAGTATTTT.

The rearrangement uses TRBV6-6 and TRBJ2-3; TRBD2 aligns across 9 bases. With V trimmed by 2 bases and J by 4 bases, 7 bases remained unmatched. This CDR3 is built from 16 residues. Germline CDR1 and CDR2: MNHNY and SVGAGI (reference sequence). In DNA, the CDR3 is TGTGCCAGCAGTTACGCTGCGGGGGGGGCTGCAGATACGCAGTATTTT. Translation gives CASSYAAGGAADTQYF.

This clone was seen only once. The chain uses TRBV11-2 and TRBJ2-1; D ambiguous. Deletions cut 4 bases from V and 3 bases from J, with 13 bases between. Germline V gives CDR1 SGHAT, CDR2 FQNNGV. CDR3 length equals 15 residues. The CDR3: CASSSPQADYNEQFF. CDR3 nucleotides: TGTGCCAGCAGCTCCCCCCAGGCAGACTACAATGAGCAGTTCTTC.

The gene calls are TRBV7-2 and TRBJ2-1; no definite D call. Per germline, CDR1 SGHTA and CDR2 FQGNSA. Trimming took 2 bases from V and 2 from J, leaving 4 bases between them. The CDR3 sequence is 13 residues long. The CDR3 loop is CASSLSTYNEQFF. The CDR3 nucleotides are TGTGCCAGCAGCTTATCAACCTACAATGAGCAGTTCTTC. The complete variable domain, with remaining parts taken from reference TRBV7-2 and TRBJ2-1, reads GAGVSQSPSNKVTEKGKDVELRCDPISGHTALYWYRQSLGQGLEFLIYFQGNSAPDKSGLPSDRFSAERTGGSVSTLTIQRTQQEDSAVYLCASSLSTYNEQFFGPGTRLTVL.

This chain joins TRBV4-2 and TRBJ1-1; D might be TRBD1 (6 bases). This CDR3 comprises 12 residues. Germline V gives CDR1 LGHNA, CDR2 YNFKEQ. Between the trimmed V and J ends, which lost 5 bases and 7 bases, there was a span of 11 bases. CDR3 residues: CASSFSGVEAFF. The DNA of the CDR3 is TGTGCCAGCAGCTTTTCAGGGGTTGAAGCTTTCTTT.

The chain combines TRBV6-5 with TRBJ2-1; 8 nucleotides match TRBD2. The CDR3 runs to 14 residues. V lost 6 bases, J lost 4 bases, and 5 bases stayed unmatched. Germline V gives CDR1 MNHEY, CDR2 SVGAGI. The DNA of the CDR3 is TGTGCCAGCAGCAAACTAGCGGCTTACAATGAGCAGTTCTTC. This sequence encodes CASSKLAAYNEQFF.

The V call is TRBV2, the J call TRBJ1-4, with 8 bases matching TRBD1. V was clipped by 6 bases and J by 8 bases; unmatched bases: 8. Germline CDR1 and CDR2: SNHLY and FYNNEI. The CDR3 is 14 residues long. CDR3: CASSQGAPREKLFF. For the CDR3, the DNA is TGTGCCAGCAGCCAGGGGGCCCCTAGAGAAAAACTGTTTTTT.

This clone was seen just once. This rearrangement joins TRBV7-9 to TRBJ2-7; 8 bases align to TRBD1. The CDR3 has 15 residues. Losses at the gene ends were 7 bases for V and 3 bases for J; bases not matched to a gene: 11. Germline V gives CDR1 SEHNR, CDR2 FQNEAQ (reference sequence). In DNA form, the CDR3 reads TGTGCCAGCACTCAGGGGGCAACGTCGGGCTACGAGCAGTACTTC. It is translated as CASTQGATSGYEQYF.

This clone appeared a single time. The gene calls are TRBV29-1 and TRBJ2-7, with TRBD2 identical over 10 bases. This CDR3 has 16 residues. The junction had 11 bases not matched to a gene; V was cut back by 4 bases and J by 2 bases. CDR1 is SQVTM and CDR2 is ANQGSEA in the germline V gene. CDR3 nucleotide sequence: TGCAGCGTTGGGGGTAATAGGCTAGCGGGAGCCTACGAGCAGTACTTC. Its protein is CSVGGNRLAGAYEQYF.

This rearrangement joins TRBV5-1 to TRBJ2-2; D remains ambiguous. The CDR3 has 13 residues. CDR1 is SGHRS, CDR2 YFSETQ, per germline. V was trimmed by 0 bases and J by 4 bases, leaving 4 bases between them. The CDR3 coding sequence is TGCGCCAGCAGCTTGGAAGCCACCGGGGAGCTGTTTTTT. This gives the protein CASSLEATGELFF.

This rearrangement joins TRBV5-1 to TRBJ2-7; D is unresolved. CDR1 is SGHRS, CDR2 YFSETQ, per germline. The CDR3 is made up of 12 amino acids. V lost 1 base, J lost 5 bases, and 7 bases lay in between. The CDR3 DNA sequence: TGCGCCAGCAGCTTGCCCCAGGACGAGCAGTACTTC. This translates into CASSLPQDEQYF.

This chain's CDR3 is CASGLEGKTGKNTEAFF. CDR3 coding DNA: TGTGCTAGTGGTTTGGAAGGGAAGACAGGAAAGAACACTGAAGCTTTCTTT. This chain uses TRBV12-5 with TRBJ1-1, with a tentative D call TRBD1 (6 bases). The V and J ends lost 1 base and 1 base respectively, with 16 bases between them. Germline V gene sequence: CDR1 LGHNT, CDR2 FRNRAP. This CDR3 has 17 residues.

J is TRBJ2-1 and V is TRBV7-9; TRBD1 aligns across 9 bases. The CDR3 is made up of 15 amino acids. CDR1 is SEHNR and CDR2 is FQNEAQ in the germline V gene (reference sequence). V lost 8 bases to trimming and J lost 6 bases; unmatched junction nucleotides: 11. The CDR3 loop reads CASGYRDRAFNEQFF. Here the CDR3 DNA reads TGTGCCAGCGGCTACAGGGACAGGGCTTTCAATGAGCAGTTCTTC.

The CDR3: CASTGGHGSPLHF. In DNA, the CDR3 is TGTGCCAGTACCGGGGGGCACGGTTCACCCCTCCACTTT. The chain has TRBV19 and TRBJ1-6; the D gene is possibly TRBD1 (6 bases). With 7 bases removed from V and 9 bases from J, the gap between germline ends came to 13 bases. This CDR3 has 13 residues. The germline V gene has CDR1 LNHDA and CDR2 SQIVND (reference sequence).

The chain joins TRBV29-1 to TRBJ2-3; TRBD1 is a possible D gene (5 bases). This CDR3 contains 14 residues. Germline CDR1 is SQVTM and CDR2 is ANQGSEA. The V end lost 2 bases, the J end lost 2 bases, and 11 bases lay between the germline ends. The CDR3 sequence is CSVELRTHTDTQYF. CDR3 bases: TGCAGCGTTGAACTGAGGACACACACAGATACGCAGTATTTT.

The chain employs TRBV19 and TRBJ2-4; D gene uncertain. Looked up from germline, CDR1 is LNHDA and CDR2 is SQIVND (reference sequence). With 7 bases removed from V and 1 base from J, the gap between germline ends came to 20 bases. The CDR3 spans 17 residues. CDR3 bases: TGTGCCAGTAACTCTCCGTCTCCCTTGCGGGCCAAAAACATTCAGTACTTC. Translation: CASNSPSPLRAKNIQYF.

V usage is TRBV24-1 and J usage is TRBJ2-3; 7 nucleotides align to TRBD1. Losses at the gene ends were 4 bases for V and 0 bases for J; bases not matched to a gene: 18. CDR3 length equals 20 residues. CDR1 and CDR2 from the germline V gene are KGHDR and SFDVKD. This chain's CDR3 is CATSDGPGQRRPSSTDTQYF. The CDR3 DNA reads TGTGCCACCAGTGACGGTCCGGGACAGCGAAGACCTTCTAGCACAGATACGCAGTATTTT.

The chain combines TRBV13 with TRBJ2-2, with 12 positions matching TRBD2. Per the germline V gene, CDR1 is PRHDT and CDR2 is FYEKMQ (reference sequence). There are 20 residues in the CDR3. The ends lost 5 bases at V and 3 bases at J; junction bases unmatched: 16. In DNA form, the CDR3 reads TGTGCCAGCAGCGGCTGGACGGCTAGCGGGGGGGCCTTGGACACCGGGGAGCTGTTTTTT. Translated, it gives CASSGWTASGGALDTGELFF. The full variable domain, its missing parts supplied by reference TRBV13 and TRBJ2-2, is AAGVIQSPRHLIKEKRETATLKCYPIPRHDTVYWYQQGPGQDPQFLISFYEKMQSDKGSIPDRFSAQQFSDYHSELNMSSLELGDSALYFCASSGWTASGGALDTGELFFGEGSRLTVL.

The V gene is TRBV11-3, the J gene TRBJ1-1; D gene uncertain. Germline V CDR1 and CDR2: SGHNT, YENEEA. The CDR3 extends over 15 amino acids. The V gene lost 0 bases and the J gene lost 5 bases, with 13 bases spanning the gap. The CDR3 region is CASSLDPADYTEAFF. CDR3 DNA sequence: TGTGCCAGCAGCTTAGATCCGGCGGACTATACTGAAGCTTTCTTT.

This clone turned up a few times. V is TRBV29-1 and J is TRBJ1-1; no clear D. The CDR3 is 14 amino acids. The germline V gene encodes CDR1 SQVTM and CDR2 ANQGSEA. The germline V and J ends were trimmed by 1 base and 6 bases, with 15 bases remaining between them. The CDR3 protein is CSVEVGGRAAEAFF. In DNA form, the CDR3 reads TGCAGCGTTGAAGTTGGCGGCCGAGCAGCTGAAGCTTTCTTT.